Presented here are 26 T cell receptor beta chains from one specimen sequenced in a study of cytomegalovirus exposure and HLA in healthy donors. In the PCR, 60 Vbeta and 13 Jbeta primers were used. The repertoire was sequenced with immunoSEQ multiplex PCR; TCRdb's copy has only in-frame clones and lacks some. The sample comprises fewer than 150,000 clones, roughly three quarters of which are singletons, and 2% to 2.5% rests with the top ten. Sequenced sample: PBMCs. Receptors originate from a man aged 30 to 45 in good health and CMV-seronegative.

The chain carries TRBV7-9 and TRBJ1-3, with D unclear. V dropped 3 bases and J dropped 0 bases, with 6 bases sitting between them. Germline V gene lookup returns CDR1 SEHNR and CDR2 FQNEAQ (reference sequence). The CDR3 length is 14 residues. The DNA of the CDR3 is TGTGCCAGCAGCTTCACCAGCTCTGGAAACACCATATATTTT. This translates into CASSFTSSGNTIYF.

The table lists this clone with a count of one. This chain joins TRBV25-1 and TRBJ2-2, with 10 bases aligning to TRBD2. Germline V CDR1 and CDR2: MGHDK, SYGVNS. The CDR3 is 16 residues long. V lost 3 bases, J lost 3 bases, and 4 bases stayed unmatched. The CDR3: CASSEGAGGDTGELFF. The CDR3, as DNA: TGTGCCAGCAGTGAGGGAGCGGGAGGGGACACCGGGGAGCTGTTTTTT.

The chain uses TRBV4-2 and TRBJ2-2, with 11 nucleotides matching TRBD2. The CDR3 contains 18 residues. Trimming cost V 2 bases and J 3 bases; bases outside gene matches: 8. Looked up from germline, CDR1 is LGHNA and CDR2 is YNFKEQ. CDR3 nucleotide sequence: TGTGCCAGCAGCCAACCGACTAGCGGGATAGCTTACACCGGGGAGCTGTTTTTT. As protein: CASSQPTSGIAYTGELFF.

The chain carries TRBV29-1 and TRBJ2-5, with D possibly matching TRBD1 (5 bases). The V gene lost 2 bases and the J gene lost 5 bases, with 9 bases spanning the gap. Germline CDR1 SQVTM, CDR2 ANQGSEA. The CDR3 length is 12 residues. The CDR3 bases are TGCAGCGTTGAACTGACAGCGGAGACCCAGTACTTC. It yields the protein CSVELTAETQYF.

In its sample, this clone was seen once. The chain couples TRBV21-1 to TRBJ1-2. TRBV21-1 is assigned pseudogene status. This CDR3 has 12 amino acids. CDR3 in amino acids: CAGGTALEGYTF. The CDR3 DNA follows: TGTGCCGGCGGGACGGCTCTGGAAGGCTACACCTTC.

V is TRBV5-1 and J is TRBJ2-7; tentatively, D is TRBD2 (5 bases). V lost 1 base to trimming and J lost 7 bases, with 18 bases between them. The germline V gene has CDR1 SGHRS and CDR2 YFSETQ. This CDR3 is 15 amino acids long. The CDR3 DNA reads TGCGCCAGCAGCTTGCGGGCAGTCGGAGAGGGAGAGCAGTACTTC. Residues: CASSLRAVGEGEQYF. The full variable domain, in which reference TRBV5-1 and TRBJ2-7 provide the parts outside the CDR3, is KAGVTQTPRYLIKTRGQQVTLSCSPISGHRSVSWYQQTPGQGLQFLFEYFSETQRNKGNFPGRFSGRQFSNSRSEMNVSTLELGDSALYLCASSLRAVGEGEQYFGPGTRLTVT.

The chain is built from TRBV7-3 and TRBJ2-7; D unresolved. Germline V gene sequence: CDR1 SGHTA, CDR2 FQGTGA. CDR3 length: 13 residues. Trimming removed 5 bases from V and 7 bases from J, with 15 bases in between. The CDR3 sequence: CASSPPSRGEQYF. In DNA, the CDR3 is TGTGCCAGCAGCCCTCCGTCCAGAGGAGAGCAGTACTTC.

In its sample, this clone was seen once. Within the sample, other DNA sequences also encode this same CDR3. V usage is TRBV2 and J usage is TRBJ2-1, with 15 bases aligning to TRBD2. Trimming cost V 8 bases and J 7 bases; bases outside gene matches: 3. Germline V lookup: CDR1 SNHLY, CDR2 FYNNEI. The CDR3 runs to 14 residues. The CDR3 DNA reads TGTGCCAGCTCGGGACTAGCGGGAGGTAATGAGCAGTTCTTC. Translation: CASSGLAGGNEQFF.

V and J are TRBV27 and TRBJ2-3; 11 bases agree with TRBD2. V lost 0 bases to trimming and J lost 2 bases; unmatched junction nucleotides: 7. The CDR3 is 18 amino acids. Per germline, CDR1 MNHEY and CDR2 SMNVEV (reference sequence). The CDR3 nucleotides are TGTGCCAGCAGTTTATCGGCACTAGCGGGAGTAGACACAGATACGCAGTATTTT. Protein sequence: CASSLSALAGVDTDTQYF.

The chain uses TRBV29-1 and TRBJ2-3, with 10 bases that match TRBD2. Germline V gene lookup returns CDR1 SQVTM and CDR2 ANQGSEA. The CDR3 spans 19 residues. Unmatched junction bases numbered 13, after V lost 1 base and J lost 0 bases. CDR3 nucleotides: TGCAGCGTTGAAGGGATAACTAGCGGGGATGGGGGTAGCACAGATACGCAGTATTTT. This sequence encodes CSVEGITSGDGGSTDTQYF.

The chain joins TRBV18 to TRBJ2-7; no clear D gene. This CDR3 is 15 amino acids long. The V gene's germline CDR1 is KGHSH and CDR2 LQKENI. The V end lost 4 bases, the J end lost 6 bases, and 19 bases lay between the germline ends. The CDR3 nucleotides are TGTGCCAGCTCACTCCGAGGTCCTGGTTCTTCCGAGCAGTACTTC. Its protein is CASSLRGPGSSEQYF.

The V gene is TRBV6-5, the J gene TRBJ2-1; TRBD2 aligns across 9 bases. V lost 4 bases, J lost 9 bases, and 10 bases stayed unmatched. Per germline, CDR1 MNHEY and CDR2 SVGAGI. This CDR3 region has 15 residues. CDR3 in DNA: TGTGCCAGCAGTTTCGGGATAGCGGGAGCGGTTGAGCAGTTCTTC. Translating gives CASSFGIAGAVEQFF.

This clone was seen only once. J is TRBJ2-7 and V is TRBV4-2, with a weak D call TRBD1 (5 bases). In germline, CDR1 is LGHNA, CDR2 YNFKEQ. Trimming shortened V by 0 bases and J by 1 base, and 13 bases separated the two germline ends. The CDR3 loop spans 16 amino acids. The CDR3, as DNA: TGTGCCAGCAGCCAAGATGACAGTGGGATATCCTACGAGCAGTACTTC. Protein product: CASSQDDSGISYEQYF.

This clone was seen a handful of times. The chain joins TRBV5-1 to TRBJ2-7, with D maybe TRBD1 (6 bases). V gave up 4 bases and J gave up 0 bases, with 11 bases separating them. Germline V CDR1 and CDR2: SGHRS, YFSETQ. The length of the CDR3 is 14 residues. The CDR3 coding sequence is TGCGCCAGCAGCCCGGGACACACCTCCTACGAGCAGTACTTC. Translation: CASSPGHTSYEQYF.

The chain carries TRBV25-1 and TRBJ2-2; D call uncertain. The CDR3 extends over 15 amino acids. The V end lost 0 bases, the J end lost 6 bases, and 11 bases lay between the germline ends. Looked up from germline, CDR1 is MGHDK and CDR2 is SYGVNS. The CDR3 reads CASSEYMARPGELFF. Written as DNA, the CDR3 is TGTGCCAGCAGTGAATATATGGCTAGGCCCGGGGAGCTGTTTTTT.

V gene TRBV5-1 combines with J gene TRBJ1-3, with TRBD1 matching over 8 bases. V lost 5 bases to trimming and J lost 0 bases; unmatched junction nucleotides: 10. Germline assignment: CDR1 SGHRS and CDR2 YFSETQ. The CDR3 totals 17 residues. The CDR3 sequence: CASRPSGTGLSGNTIYF. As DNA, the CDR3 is TGCGCCAGCAGACCTTCCGGGACAGGCCTCTCTGGAAACACCATATATTTT.

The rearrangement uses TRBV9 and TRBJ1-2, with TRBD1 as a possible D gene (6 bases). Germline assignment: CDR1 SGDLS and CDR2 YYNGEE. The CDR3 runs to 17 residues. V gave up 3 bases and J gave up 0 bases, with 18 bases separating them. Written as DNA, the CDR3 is TGTGCCAGCAGCGGCTACAGGGATTTGAACGCTAACTATGGCTACACCTTC. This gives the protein CASSGYRDLNANYGYTF.

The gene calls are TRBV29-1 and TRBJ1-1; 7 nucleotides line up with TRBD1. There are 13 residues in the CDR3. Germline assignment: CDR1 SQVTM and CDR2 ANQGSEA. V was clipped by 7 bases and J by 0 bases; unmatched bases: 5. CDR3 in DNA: TGCAGCGGGGTGGGACAGTTGAACACTGAAGCTTTCTTT. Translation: CSGVGQLNTEAFF.

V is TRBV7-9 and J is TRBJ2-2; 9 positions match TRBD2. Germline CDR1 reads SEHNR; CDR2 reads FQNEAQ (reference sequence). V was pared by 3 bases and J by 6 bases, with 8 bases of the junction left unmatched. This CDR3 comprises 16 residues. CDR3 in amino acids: CASSFLAGLSAGELFF. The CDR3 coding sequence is TGTGCCAGCAGCTTCCTAGCGGGATTGTCCGCCGGGGAGCTGTTTTTT.

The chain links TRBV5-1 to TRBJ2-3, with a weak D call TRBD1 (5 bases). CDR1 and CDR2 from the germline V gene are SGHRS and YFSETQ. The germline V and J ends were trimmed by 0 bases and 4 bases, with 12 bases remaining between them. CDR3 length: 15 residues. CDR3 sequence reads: CASSLEGWGPDTQYF. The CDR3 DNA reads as TGCGCCAGCAGCTTGGAAGGGTGGGGCCCAGATACGCAGTATTTT.

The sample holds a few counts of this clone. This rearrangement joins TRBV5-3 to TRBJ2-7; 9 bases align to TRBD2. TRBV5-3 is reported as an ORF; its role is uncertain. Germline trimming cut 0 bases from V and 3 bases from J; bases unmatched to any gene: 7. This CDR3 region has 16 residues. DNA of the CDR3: TGTGCCAGAAGCTTGGTGTGGCGGGAGGGGGGCTACGAGCAGTACTTC. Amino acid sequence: CARSLVWREGGYEQYF.

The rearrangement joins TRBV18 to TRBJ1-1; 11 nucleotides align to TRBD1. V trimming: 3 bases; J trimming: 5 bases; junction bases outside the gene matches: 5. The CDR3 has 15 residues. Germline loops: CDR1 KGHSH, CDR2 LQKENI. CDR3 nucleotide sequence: TGTGCCAGCTCACCGCCCGGGACAGGGGGAACTGAAGCTTTCTTT. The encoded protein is CASSPPGTGGTEAFF. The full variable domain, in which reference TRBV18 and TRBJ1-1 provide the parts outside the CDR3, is NAGVMQNPRHLVRRRGQEARLRCSPMKGHSHVYWYRQLPEEGLKFMVYLQKENIIDESGMPKERFSAEFPKEGPSILRIQQVVRGDSAAYFCASSPPGTGGTEAFFGQGTRLTVV.

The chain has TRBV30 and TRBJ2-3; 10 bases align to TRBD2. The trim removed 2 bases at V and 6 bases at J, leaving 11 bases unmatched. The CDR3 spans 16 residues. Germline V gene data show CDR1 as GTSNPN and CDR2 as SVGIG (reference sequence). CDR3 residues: CAWSLPLAGVTDTQYF. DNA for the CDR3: TGTGCCTGGAGTCTCCCGCTAGCGGGAGTAACTGATACGCAGTATTTT.

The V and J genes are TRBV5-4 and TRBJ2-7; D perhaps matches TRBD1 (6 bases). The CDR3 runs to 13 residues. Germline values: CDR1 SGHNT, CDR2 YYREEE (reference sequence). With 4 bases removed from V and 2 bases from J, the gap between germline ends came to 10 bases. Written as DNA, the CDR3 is TGTGCCAGCAGCGGGGACACCGCCTACGAGCAGTACTTC. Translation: CASSGDTAYEQYF.

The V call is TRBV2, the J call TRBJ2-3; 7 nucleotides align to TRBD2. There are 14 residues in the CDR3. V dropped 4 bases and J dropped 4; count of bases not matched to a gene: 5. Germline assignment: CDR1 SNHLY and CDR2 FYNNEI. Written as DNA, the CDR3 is TGTGCCAGCAGTGGGGGACTACGGGCAGATACGCAGTATTTT. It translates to CASSGGLRADTQYF.

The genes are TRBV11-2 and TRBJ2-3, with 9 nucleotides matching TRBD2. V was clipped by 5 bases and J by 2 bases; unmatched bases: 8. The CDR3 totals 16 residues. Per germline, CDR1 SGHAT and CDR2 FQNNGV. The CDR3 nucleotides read TGTGCCAGCAGCCGTGGCGCGGGAGGGTACACAGATACGCAGTATTTT. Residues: CASSRGAGGYTDTQYF.